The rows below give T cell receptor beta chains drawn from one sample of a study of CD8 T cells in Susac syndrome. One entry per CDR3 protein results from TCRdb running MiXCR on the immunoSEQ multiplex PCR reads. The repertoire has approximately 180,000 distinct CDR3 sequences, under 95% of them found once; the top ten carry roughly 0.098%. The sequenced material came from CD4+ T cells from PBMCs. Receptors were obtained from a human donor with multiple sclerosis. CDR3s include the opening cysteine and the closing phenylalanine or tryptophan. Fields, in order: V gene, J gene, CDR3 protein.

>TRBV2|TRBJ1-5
CASRMDSNQPQHF
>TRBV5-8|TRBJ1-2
CASSLRTNYGYTF
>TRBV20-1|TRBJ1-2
CSARDLSTGLEDGYTF
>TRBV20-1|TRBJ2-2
CSASPSGGRTGELFF
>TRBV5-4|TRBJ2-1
CASSPYGQSSYNEQFF
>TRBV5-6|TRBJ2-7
CASSRWGEQYF
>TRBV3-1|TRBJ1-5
CATCRGEVNQPQHF
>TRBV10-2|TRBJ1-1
CASSVWENTEAFF
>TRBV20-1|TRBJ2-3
CSARALAGPLPDTQYF
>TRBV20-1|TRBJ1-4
CSAPGVTNEKLFF
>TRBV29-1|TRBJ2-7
CSVGPDRDHEQYF
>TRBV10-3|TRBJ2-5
CAITQTSGGQETQYF
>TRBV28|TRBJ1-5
CASRRNQPQHF
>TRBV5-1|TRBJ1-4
CASSATRGTNEKLFF
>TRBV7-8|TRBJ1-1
CASSQNRDTEAFF
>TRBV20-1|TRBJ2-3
CSARDHGSGSAGDTQYF
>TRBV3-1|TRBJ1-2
CASSQQGLRGYTF
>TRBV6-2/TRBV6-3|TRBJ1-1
CASRPDLARRNTEAFF
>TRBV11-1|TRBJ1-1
CASTQDRWAPEAFF
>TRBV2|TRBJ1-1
CASSERNRPGAFF
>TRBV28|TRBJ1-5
CASTIPGGGQPQHF
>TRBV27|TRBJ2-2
CASSFRGRGELFF
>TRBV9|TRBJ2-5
CASSGRTRTSGGEETQYF
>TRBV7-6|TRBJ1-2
CASSPPGGGYGYTF
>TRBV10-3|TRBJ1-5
CAIRQGLGYPQHF
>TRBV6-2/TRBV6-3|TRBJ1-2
CATLLAGLMDGYTF
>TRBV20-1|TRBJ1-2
CSARDQGTANYGYTF
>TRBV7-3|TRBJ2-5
CASSPQGSGETQYF